A selection of T cell receptor beta chains follows, all from one sample in a study of shared clonotypes between healthy human individuals. Assay: immunoSEQ multiplex PCR; the TCRdb copy retains only in-frame clones and omits some. Here the sample spans 2 million to 2.5 million clones, around 90% being singletons. The sample was naive CD4+ T cells from PBMCs. The receptors were sampled from a man between 18 and 29 years old in good health. Some clones in this sample may be carry-over from other donors' samples. Each CDR3 is given with its conserved first and last residue. Each record gives: D gene, clone size, V gene, J gene, CDR3 protein, CDR3 DNA. D genes are given only for firm matches. Size tells how often a clone was seen (once, few, many) or the class of an expanded clone, and some rows leave it out.

d_gene: TRBD1; abundance: .; v_gene: TRBV5-1; j_gene: TRBJ1-4; CDR3aa: CASSKGAANEKLFF; CDR3nt: TGCGCCAGCAGTAAGGGGGCGGCTAATGAAAAACTGTTTTTT
d_gene: .; abundance: .; v_gene: TRBV7-8; j_gene: TRBJ2-5; CDR3aa: CASSSRKGFETQYF; CDR3nt: TGTGCCAGCAGCTCCCGAAAAGGGTTCGAGACCCAGTACTTC
d_gene: TRBD1; abundance: few; v_gene: TRBV28; j_gene: TRBJ1-5; CDR3aa: CASSSPQGRNQPQHF; CDR3nt: TGTGCCAGCAGCTCTCCACAGGGGCGAAATCAGCCCCAGCATTTT
d_gene: .; abundance: .; v_gene: TRBV29-1; j_gene: TRBJ2-2; CDR3aa: CSAGHNTGELFF; CDR3nt: TGCAGCGCGGGACATAACACCGGGGAGCTGTTTTTT
d_gene: .; abundance: .; v_gene: TRBV28; j_gene: TRBJ1-5; CDR3aa: CASSLWGPGEVSQPQHF; CDR3nt: TGTGCCAGCAGTTTATGGGGGCCAGGGGAGGTGAGCCAGCCCCAGCATTTT
d_gene: .; abundance: once; v_gene: TRBV5-4; j_gene: TRBJ1-2; CDR3aa: CASSPGGFRGAGGGYTF; CDR3nt: TGTGCCAGCAGCCCCGGAGGGTTTAGGGGGGCGGGTGGTGGCTACACCTTC
d_gene: .; abundance: .; v_gene: TRBV19; j_gene: TRBJ2-5; CDR3aa: CASSKGDLRGETQYF; CDR3nt: TGTGCCAGTAGTAAGGGGGACCTCAGAGGGGAGACCCAGTACTTC
d_gene: TRBD2; abundance: .; v_gene: TRBV7-8; j_gene: TRBJ2-1; CDR3aa: CASSATSGRMEQFF; CDR3nt: TGTGCCAGCAGCGCGACTAGCGGCAGGATGGAGCAGTTCTTC
d_gene: .; abundance: .; v_gene: TRBV29-1; j_gene: TRBJ2-3; CDR3aa: CSVLRAYTDTQYF; CDR3nt: TGCAGCGTTCTGCGGGCCTACACAGATACGCAGTATTTT
d_gene: .; abundance: .; v_gene: TRBV28; j_gene: TRBJ1-1; CDR3aa: CASPPKGRVATWDTEAFF; CDR3nt: TGTGCCAGTCCTCCAAAGGGCAGGGTGGCGACGTGGGACACTGAAGCTTTCTTT
d_gene: .; abundance: .; v_gene: TRBV7-3; j_gene: TRBJ2-3; CDR3aa: CASSLIRTSDTQYF; CDR3nt: TGTGCCAGCAGCTTAATTAGAACCTCAGATACGCAGTATTTT
d_gene: .; abundance: .; v_gene: TRBV7-9; j_gene: TRBJ2-3; CDR3aa: CASSSPLGLVTQYF; CDR3nt: TGTGCCAGCAGCTCTCCCTTAGGGCTTGTTACGCAGTATTTT
d_gene: TRBD1; abundance: .; v_gene: TRBV7-2; j_gene: TRBJ2-7; CDR3aa: CASSSSGQGSYEQYF; CDR3nt: TGTGCCAGCAGCTCGTCGGGACAGGGATCCTACGAGCAGTACTTC
d_gene: TRBD2; abundance: .; v_gene: TRBV28; j_gene: TRBJ2-1; CDR3aa: CASSLTTSGRDEQFF; CDR3nt: TGTGCCAGCAGTTTAACGACTAGCGGGAGGGATGAGCAGTTCTTC
d_gene: .; abundance: .; v_gene: TRBV19; j_gene: TRBJ1-1; CDR3aa: CASSEGGRMNTEAFF; CDR3nt: TGTGCCAGTAGTGAGGGAGGCAGAATGAACACTGAAGCTTTCTTT
d_gene: .; abundance: .; v_gene: TRBV19; j_gene: TRBJ2-3; CDR3aa: CASSAAPERTQYF; CDR3nt: TGTGCCAGTAGTGCGGCCCCAGAGCGTACGCAGTATTTT
d_gene: TRBD2; abundance: once; v_gene: TRBV5-6; j_gene: TRBJ2-3; CDR3aa: CASSRRTSGRTDTQYF; CDR3nt: TGTGCCAGCAGCCGAAGGACTAGCGGGAGAACAGATACGCAGTATTTT
d_gene: .; abundance: .; v_gene: TRBV7-2; j_gene: TRBJ2-3; CDR3aa: CASSYDRAERRGYF; CDR3nt: TGTGCCAGCAGCTATGACCGAGCGGAACGGCGCGGGTATTTT
d_gene: .; abundance: .; v_gene: TRBV6-6; j_gene: TRBJ1-6; CDR3aa: CASSYSRGSPLHF; CDR3nt: TGTGCCAGCAGTTACTCCCGCGGCTCACCCCTCCACTTT
d_gene: TRBD1; abundance: once; v_gene: TRBV5-1; j_gene: TRBJ2-2; CDR3aa: CASSQTVSGGVRIGELFF; CDR3nt: TGCGCCAGCAGCCAGACCGTTTCAGGGGGCGTTAGGATCGGGGAGCTGTTTTTT
d_gene: TRBD2; abundance: .; v_gene: TRBV28; j_gene: TRBJ2-7; CDR3aa: CASSRTSGTSGTRDEQYF; CDR3nt: TGTGCCAGCAGTCGTACCTCCGGGACTAGCGGGACAAGGGACGAGCAGTACTTC
d_gene: TRBD2; abundance: .; v_gene: TRBV7-8; j_gene: TRBJ2-1; CDR3aa: CASSLEAGPYNEQFF; CDR3nt: TGTGCCAGCAGCTTAGAAGCGGGACCCTACAATGAGCAGTTCTTC
d_gene: .; abundance: .; v_gene: TRBV10-3; j_gene: TRBJ2-7; CDR3aa: CAISTGSYEQYF; CDR3nt: TGTGCCATCAGTACAGGGTCCTACGAGCAGTACTTC
d_gene: .; abundance: .; v_gene: TRBV12-5; j_gene: TRBJ1-1; CDR3aa: CASGLSPRGRRDTEAFF; CDR3nt: TGTGCTAGTGGTTTGTCACCCCGGGGGAGAAGGGACACTGAAGCTTTCTTT
d_gene: .; abundance: .; v_gene: TRBV6-5; j_gene: TRBJ1-1; CDR3aa: CASSYSPVNTEAFF; CDR3nt: TGTGCCAGCAGTTACTCGCCAGTGAACACTGAAGCTTTCTTT